This T cell receptor beta chain is from a study of blood T cell repertoires in COVID-19. Background on the study: In each case, the material was cDNA or gDNA derived from T cells, B-cell-depleted T cells, or PBMCs.

The data were produced by immunoSEQ multiplex PCR, yet TCRdb's version contains in-frame clones alone and is incomplete. This table has more than 300,000 clones, about 89% appearing once. This TCR derives from a woman between 50 and 59 years old with COVID-19, enrolled during active disease. Sequenced sample: peripheral blood.

CDR3 residues: CASSQRTSGSYDNEQFF. Written as DNA, the CDR3 is TGCGCCAGCAGCCAACGGACTAGCGGGAGCTACGACAATGAGCAGTTCTTC. This rearrangement joins TRBV4-3 to TRBJ2-1; 13 bases map to TRBD2. This CDR3 spans 17 amino acids. Per germline, CDR1 LGHNA and CDR2 YSLEER. Trimming cost V 2 bases and J 5 bases; bases outside gene matches: 6.